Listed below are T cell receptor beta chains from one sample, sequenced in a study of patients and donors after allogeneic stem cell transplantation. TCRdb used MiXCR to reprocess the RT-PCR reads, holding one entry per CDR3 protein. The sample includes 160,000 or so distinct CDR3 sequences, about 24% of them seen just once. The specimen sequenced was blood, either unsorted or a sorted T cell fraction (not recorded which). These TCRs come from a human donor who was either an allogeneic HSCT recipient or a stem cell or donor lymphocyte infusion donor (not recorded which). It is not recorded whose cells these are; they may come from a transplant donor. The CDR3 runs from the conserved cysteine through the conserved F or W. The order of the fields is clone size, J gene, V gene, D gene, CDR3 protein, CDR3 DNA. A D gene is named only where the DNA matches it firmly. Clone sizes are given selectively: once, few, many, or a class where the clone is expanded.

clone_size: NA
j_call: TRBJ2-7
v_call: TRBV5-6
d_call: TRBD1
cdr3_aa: CASSLLRDRSYEQYF
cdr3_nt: TGTGCCAGCAGCTTACTCAGGGACAGAAGTTACGAGCAGTACTTC

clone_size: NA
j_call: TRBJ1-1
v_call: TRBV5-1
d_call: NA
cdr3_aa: CASSTGQLGSEALF
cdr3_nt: TGCGCCAGCAGCACTGGGCAGCTCGGCTCTGAAGCTCTCTTT

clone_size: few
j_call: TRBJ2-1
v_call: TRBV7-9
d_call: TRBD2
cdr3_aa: CASSLSSGSSYNEQFF
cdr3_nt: TGTGCCAGCAGTTTATCTAGCGGGAGCTCCTACAATGAGCAGTTCTTC

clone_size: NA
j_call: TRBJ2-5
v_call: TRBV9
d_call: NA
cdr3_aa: CASSAFFGKETQYF
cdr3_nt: TGTGCCAGCAGCGCCTTTTTTGGGAAAGAGACCCAGTACTTC

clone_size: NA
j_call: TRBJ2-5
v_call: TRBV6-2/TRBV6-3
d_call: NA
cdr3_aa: CASSNEETQYF
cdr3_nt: TGTGCCAGCAGCAACGAAGAGACCCAGTACTTC

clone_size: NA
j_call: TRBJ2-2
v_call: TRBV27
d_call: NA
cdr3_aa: CASSIQNGGTGELFF
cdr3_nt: TGTGCCAGCAGTATCCAGAACGGTGGCACCGGGGAGCTGTTTTTT

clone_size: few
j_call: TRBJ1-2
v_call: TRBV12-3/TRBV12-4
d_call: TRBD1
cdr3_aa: CASSKDRGGYGYTF
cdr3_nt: TGTGCCAGCAGCAAGGACAGGGGAGGCTATGGCTACACCTTC

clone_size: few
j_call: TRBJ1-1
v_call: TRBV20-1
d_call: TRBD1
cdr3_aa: CSAPDRAKPNTEAFF
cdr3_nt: TGCAGTGCTCCGGACAGGGCCAAGCCGAACACTGAAGCTTTCTTT

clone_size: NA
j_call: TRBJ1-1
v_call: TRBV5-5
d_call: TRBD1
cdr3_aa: CASSSKGLGQMDRDNTEAFF
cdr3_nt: TGTGCCAGCAGCTCAAAAGGTCTCGGTCAAATGGACAGGGATAACACTGAAGCTTTCTTT

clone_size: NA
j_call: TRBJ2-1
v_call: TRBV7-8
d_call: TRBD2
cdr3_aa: CASRKYGLAGVSYNEQFF
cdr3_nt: TGTGCCAGCAGAAAATACGGACTAGCGGGAGTCTCCTACAATGAGCAGTTCTTC

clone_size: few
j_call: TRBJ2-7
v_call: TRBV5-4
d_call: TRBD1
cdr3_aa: CASSLGTGVYEQYF
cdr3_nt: TGTGCCAGCAGCTTGGGGACAGGGGTCTACGAGCAGTACTTC

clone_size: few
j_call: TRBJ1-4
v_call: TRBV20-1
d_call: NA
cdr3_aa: CSAMDGNEKLFF
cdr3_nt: TGCAGTGCCATGGATGGTAATGAAAAACTGTTTTTT

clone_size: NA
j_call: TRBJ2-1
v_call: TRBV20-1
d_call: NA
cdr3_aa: CSARDPWAGGNEQFF
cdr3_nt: TGCAGTGCTAGAGATCCATGGGCCGGCGGTAATGAGCAGTTCTTC

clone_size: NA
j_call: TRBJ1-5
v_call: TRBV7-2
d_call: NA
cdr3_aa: CASSLRYGNQPQHF
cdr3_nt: TGTGCCAGCAGCTTAAGGTACGGCAATCAGCCCCAGCATTTT

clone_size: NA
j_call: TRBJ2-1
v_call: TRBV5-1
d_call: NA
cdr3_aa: CASSWDNEQFF
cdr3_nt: TGCGCCAGCAGCTGGGACAATGAGCAGTTCTTC

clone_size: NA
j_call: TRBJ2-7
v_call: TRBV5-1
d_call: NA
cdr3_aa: CASSLEVLSEQYF
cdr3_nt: TGCGCCAGCAGCTTGGAGGTGTTGTCCGAGCAGTACTTC

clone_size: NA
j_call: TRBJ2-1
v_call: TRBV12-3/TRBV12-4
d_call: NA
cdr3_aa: CASSLWDFYNEQFF
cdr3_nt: TGTGCCAGCAGTTTATGGGACTTCTACAATGAGCAGTTCTTC

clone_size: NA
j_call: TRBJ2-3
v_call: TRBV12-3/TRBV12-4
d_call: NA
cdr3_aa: CASSYRVETDTQYF
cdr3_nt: TGTGCCAGCAGTTACAGGGTGGAAACAGATACGCAGTATTTT

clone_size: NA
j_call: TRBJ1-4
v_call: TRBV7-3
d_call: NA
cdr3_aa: CASSSYVWVGEKLFF
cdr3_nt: TGTGCCAGCAGCTCTTACGTTTGGGTTGGAGAAAAACTGTTTTTT

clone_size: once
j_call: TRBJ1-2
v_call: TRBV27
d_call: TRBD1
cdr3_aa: CASRGQGQYGYTF
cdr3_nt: TGTGCCAGCAGAGGACAGGGTCAATATGGCTACACCTTC